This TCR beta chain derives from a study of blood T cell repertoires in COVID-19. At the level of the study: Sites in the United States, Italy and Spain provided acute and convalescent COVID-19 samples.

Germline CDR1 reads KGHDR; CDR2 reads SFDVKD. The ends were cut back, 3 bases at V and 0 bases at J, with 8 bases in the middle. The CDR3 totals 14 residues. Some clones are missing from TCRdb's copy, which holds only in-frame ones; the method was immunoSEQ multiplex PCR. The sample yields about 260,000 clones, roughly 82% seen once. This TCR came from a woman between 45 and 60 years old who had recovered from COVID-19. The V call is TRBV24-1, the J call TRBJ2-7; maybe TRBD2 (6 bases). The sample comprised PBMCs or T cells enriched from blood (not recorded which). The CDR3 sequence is CATSDGGVSYEQYF. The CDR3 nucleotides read TGTGCCACCAGTGATGGAGGGGTCTCCTACGAGCAGTACTTC.